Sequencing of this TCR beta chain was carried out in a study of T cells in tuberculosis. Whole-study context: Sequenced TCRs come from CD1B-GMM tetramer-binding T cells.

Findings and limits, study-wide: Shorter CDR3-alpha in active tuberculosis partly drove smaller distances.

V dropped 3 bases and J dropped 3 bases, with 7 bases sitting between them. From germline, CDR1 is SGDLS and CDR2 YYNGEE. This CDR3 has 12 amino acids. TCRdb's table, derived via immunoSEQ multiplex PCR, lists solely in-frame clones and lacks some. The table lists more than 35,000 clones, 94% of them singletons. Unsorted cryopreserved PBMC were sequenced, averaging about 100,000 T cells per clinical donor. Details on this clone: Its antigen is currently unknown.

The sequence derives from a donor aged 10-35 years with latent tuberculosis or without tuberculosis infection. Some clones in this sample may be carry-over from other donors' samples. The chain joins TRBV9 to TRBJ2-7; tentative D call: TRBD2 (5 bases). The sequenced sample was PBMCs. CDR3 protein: CASSGRDYEQYF. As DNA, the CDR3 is TGTGCCAGCAGCGGTCGGGACTACGAGCAGTACTTC.